Detailed here is one TCR beta chain. Its target is unknown. V lost 3 bases, J lost 7 bases, and 5 bases stayed unmatched. The CDR3 has 15 amino acids. Germline V gene data show CDR1 as SGHNT and CDR2 as YYREEE (reference sequence). The PCR made use of 60 Vbeta and 13 Jbeta primers. The repertoire was sequenced with immunoSEQ multiplex PCR; TCRdb's copy has only in-frame clones and lacks some. This sample yields 95,000 to 150,000 clones, of which around 75% are seen a single time; 2.1% belongs to the top ten. These data come from a study of cytomegalovirus exposure and HLA in healthy donors. About the research overall: Roughly 180 million T cells yielded 100 million to 130 million unique TCR beta sequences, as an earlier analysis found. The study, taken as a whole, reports: Some public TCRs appeared in many individuals, while most sequences were rare. Immune exposure was documented only through CMV serostatus.

This TCR came from a man younger than 40 in good health and CMV-seronegative. V gene TRBV5-4 combines with J gene TRBJ1-6; 9 bases fit TRBD1. The sample comprised PBMCs. CDR3 nucleotide sequence: TGTGCCAGCAGCTGGCGGGACAGGGTAAATTCACCCCTCCACTTT. The encoded protein is CASSWRDRVNSPLHF. The whole variable domain, remainder taken from reference TRBV5-4 and TRBJ1-6, is ETGVTQSPTHLIKTRGQQVTLRCSSQSGHNTVSWYQQALGQGPQFIFQYYREEENGRGNFPPRFSGLQFPNYSSELNVNALELDDSALYLCASSWRDRVNSPLHFGNGTRLTVT.